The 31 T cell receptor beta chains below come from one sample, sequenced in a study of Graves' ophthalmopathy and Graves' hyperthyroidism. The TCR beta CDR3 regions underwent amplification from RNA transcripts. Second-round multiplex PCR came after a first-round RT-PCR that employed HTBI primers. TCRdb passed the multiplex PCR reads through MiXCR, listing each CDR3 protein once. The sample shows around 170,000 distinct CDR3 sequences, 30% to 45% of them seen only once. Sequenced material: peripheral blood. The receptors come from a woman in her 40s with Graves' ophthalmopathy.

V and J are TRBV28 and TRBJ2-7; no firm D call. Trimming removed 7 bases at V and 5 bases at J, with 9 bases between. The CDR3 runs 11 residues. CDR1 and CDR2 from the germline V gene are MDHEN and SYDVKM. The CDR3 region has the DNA TGTGCCAGCACCCTATACGACGAGCAGTACTTC. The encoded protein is CASTLYDEQYF.

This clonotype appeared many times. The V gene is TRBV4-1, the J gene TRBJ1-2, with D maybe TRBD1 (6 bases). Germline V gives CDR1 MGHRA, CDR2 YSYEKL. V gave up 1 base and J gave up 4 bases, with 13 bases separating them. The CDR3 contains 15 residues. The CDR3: CASSQVVRDTYGYTF. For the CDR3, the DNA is TGCGCCAGCAGCCAAGTCGTCCGGGACACCTATGGCTACACCTTC.

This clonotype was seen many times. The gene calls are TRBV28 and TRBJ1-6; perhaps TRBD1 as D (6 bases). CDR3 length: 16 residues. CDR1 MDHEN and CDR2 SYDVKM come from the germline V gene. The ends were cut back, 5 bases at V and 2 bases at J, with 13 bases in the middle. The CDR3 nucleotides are TGTGCCAGCAGTCCATCCGGGGGCGCCTATAATTCACCCCTCCACTTT. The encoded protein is CASSPSGGAYNSPLHF.

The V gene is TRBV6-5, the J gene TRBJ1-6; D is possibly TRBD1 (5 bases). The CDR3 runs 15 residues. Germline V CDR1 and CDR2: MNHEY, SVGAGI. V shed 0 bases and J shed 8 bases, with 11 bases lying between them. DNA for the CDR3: TGTGCCAGCAGTTACTCGGGACCCTTGGATTCACCCCTCCACTTT. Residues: CASSYSGPLDSPLHF.

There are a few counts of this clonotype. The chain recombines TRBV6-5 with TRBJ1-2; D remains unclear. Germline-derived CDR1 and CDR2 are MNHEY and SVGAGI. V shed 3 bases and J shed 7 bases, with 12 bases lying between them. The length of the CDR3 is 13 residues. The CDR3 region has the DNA TGTGCCAGCAGTTATGCTGTGGGAAGTGGCTACACCTTC. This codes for CASSYAVGSGYTF.

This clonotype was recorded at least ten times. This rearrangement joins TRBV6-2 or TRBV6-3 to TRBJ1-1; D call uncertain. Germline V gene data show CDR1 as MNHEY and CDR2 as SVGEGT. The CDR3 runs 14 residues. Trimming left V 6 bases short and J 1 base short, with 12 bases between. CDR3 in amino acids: CASRRAGKNTEAFF. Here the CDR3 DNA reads TGTGCCAGCAGGAGGGCCGGGAAGAACACTGAAGCTTTCTTT.

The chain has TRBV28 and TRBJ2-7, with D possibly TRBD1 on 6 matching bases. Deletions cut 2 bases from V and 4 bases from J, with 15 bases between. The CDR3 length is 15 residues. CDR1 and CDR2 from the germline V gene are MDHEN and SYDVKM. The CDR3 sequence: CASSLPSGHKYEQYF. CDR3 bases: TGTGCCAGCAGTTTACCGTCGGGACATAAGTACGAGCAGTACTTC.

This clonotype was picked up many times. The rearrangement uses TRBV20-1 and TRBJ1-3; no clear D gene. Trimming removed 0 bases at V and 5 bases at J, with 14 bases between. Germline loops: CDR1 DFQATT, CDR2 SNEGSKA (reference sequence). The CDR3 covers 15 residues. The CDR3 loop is CSAREEGGLRNTIYF. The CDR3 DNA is TGCAGTGCTAGAGAGGAGGGAGGGTTGAGAAACACCATATATTTT.

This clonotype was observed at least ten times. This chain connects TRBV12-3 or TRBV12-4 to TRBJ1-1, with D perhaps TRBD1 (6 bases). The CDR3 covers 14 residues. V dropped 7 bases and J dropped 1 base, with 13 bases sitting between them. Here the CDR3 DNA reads TGTGCCAGCACCGAGGGGGGGGGGAACACTGAAGCTTTCTTT. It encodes CASTEGGGNTEAFF.

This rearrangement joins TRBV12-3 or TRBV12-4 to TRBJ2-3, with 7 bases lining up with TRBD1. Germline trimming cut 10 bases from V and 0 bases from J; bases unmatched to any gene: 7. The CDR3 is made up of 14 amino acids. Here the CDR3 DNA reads TGTGCCACAAGGGACAGACGAAGCACAGATACGCAGTATTTT. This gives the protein CATRDRRSTDTQYF.

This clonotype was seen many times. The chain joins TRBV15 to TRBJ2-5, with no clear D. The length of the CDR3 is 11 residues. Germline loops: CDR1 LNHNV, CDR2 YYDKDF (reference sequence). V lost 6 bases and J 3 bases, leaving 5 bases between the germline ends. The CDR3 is CATRPKETQYF. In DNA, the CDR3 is TGTGCCACCAGGCCTAAAGAGACCCAGTACTTC.

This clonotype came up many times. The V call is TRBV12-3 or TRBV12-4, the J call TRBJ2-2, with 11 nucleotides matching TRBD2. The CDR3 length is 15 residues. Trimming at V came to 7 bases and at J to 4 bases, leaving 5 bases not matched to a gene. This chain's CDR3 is CASTTLAGGTGELFF. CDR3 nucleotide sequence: TGTGCCAGCACCACTCTAGCGGGGGGCACCGGGGAGCTGTTTTTT.

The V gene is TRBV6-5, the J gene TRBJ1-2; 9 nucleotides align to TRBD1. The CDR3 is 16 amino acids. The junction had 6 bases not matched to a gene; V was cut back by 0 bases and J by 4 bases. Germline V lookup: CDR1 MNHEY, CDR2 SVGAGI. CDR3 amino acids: CASSYSRDREIYGYTF. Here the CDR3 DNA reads TGTGCCAGCAGTTACTCTCGGGACAGGGAGATCTATGGCTACACCTTC.

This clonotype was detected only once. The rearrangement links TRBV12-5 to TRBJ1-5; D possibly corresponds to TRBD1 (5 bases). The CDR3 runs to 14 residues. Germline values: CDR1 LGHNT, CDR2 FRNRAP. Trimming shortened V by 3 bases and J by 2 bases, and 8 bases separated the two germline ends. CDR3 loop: CASGFWGGNQPQHF. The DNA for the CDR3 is TGTGCTAGTGGTTTCTGGGGGGGCAATCAGCCCCAGCATTTT.

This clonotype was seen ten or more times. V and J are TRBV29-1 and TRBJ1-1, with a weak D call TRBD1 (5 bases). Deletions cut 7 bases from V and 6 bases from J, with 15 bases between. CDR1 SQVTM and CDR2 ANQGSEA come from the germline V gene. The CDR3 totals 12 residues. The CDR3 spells CSAGARDPEAFF. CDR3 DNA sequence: TGCAGCGCCGGGGCCAGGGATCCTGAAGCTTTCTTT.

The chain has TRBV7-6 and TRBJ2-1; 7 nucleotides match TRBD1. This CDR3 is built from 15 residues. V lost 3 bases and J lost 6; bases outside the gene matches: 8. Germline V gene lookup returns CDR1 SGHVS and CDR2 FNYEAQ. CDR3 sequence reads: CASSLGQHFVNEQFF. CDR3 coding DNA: TGTGCCAGCAGCTTGGGACAGCATTTCGTCAATGAGCAGTTCTTC. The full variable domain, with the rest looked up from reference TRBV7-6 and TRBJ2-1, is GAGVSQSPRYKVTKRGQDVALRCDPISGHVSLYWYRQALGQGPEFLTYFNYEAQQDKSGLPNDRFSAERPEGSISTLTIQRTEQRDSAMYRCASSLGQHFVNEQFFGPGTRLTVL.

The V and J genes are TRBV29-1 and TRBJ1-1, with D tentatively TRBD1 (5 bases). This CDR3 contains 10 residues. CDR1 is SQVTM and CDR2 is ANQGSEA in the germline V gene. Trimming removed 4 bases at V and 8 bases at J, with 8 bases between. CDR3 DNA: TGCAGCGTTGGGGACCTGGAAGCTTTCTTT. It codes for CSVGDLEAFF.

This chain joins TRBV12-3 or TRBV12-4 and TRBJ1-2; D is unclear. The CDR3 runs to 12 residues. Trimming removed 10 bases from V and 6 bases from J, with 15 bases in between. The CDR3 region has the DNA TGTGCCACCAACCTTGGTGGTGATGGCTACACCTTC. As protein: CATNLGGDGYTF.

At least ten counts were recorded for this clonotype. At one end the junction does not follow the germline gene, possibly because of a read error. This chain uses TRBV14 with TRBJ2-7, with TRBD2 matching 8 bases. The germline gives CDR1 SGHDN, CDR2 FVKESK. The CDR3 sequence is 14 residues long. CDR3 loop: CASSQDTFLPGLDF. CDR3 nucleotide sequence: TGTGCCAGCAGCCAAGACACCTTTCTCCCGGGACTAGATTTC.

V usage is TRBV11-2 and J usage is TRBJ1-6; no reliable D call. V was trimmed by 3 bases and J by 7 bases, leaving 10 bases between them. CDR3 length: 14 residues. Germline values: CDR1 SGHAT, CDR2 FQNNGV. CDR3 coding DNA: TGTGCCAGCAGCTTTACAGAGACGAATTCACCCCTCCACTTT. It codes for CASSFTETNSPLHF.

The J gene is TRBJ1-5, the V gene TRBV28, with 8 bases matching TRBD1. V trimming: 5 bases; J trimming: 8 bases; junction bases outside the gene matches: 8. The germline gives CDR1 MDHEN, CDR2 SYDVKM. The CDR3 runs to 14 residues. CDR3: CASSRRGPEEPQHF. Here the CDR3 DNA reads TGTGCCAGCAGTCGCAGGGGGCCGGAAGAGCCCCAGCATTTT.

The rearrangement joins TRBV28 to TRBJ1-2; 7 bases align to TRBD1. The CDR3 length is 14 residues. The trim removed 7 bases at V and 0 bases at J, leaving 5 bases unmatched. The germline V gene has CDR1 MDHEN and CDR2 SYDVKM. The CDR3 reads CASTWTGANYGYTF. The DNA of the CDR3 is TGTGCCAGCACTTGGACAGGAGCTAACTATGGCTACACCTTC.

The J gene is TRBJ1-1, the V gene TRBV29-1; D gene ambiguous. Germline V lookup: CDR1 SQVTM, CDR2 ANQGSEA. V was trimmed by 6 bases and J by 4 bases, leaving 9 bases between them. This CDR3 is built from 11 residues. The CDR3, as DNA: TGCAGCGTAGCCTGGAGCACTGAAGCTTTCTTT. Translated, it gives CSVAWSTEAFF.

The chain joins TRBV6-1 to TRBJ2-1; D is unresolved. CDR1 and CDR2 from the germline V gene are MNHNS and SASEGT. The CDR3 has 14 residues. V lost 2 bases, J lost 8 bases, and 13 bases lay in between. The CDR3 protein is CASSEHSRKDEQFF. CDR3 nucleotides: TGTGCCAGCAGTGAACACTCTAGGAAGGATGAGCAGTTCTTC.

CDR3 protein: CASSWGLGETQYF. DNA for the CDR3: TGTGCCAGCTCCTGGGGACTAGGAGAGACCCAGTACTTC. The V call is TRBV6-2 or TRBV6-3, the J call TRBJ2-5; TRBD2 agrees at 8 bases. The ends lost 8 bases at V and 4 bases at J; junction bases unmatched: 6. Germline assignment: CDR1 MNHEY and CDR2 SVGEGT. The CDR3 is 13 residues long.

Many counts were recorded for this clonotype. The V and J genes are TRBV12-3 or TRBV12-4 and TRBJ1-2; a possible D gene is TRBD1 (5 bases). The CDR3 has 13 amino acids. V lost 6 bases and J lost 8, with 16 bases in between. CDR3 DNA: TGTGCCAGCAGGGAACAGGTTTCTCGGGGCTACACCTTC. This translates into CASREQVSRGYTF.

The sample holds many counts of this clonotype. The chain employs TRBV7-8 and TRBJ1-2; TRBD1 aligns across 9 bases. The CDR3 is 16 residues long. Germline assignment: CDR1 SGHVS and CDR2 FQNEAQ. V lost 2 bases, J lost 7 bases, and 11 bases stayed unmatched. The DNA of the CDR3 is TGTGCCAGCAGCTTACCTTCCTACACACAGGGGGCTGGCTACACCTTC. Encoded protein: CASSLPSYTQGAGYTF.

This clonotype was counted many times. The CDR3: CASTQMGRTEAFF. The CDR3 DNA sequence: TGTGCCAGCACCCAGATGGGCAGGACTGAAGCTTTCTTT. The V gene is TRBV2, the J gene TRBJ1-1; D remains unclear. The CDR3 has 13 amino acids. CDR1 SNHLY and CDR2 FYNNEI come from the germline V gene. V was shortened by 7 bases and J by 5 bases, with 14 bases between the two germline ends.

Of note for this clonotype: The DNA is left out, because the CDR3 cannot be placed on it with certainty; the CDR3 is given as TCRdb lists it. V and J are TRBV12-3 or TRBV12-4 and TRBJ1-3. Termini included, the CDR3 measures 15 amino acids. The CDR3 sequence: CASSFLESSGNTIYF.

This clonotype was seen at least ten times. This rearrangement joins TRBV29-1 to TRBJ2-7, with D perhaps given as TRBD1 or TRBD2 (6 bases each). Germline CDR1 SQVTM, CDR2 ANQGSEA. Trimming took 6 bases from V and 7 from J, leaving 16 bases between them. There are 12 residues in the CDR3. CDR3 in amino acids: CSVWDTGGEQYF. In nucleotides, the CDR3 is TGCAGCGTATGGGACACTGGGGGGGAGCAGTACTTC.

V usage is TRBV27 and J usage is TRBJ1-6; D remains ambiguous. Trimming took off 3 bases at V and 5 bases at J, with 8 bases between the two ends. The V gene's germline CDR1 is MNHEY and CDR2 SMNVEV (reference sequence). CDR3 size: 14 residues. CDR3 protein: CASSLSSNNSPLHF. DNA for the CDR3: TGTGCCAGCAGTTTGAGCAGCAATAATTCACCCCTCCACTTT.